This entry features one T cell receptor beta chain sequence. The data belong to a study of blood T cell repertoires in COVID-19. The wider study: PBMCs, B-cell-depleted T cells, or T cells provided the cDNA or gDNA that made up the material.

Germline loops: CDR1 LNHDA, CDR2 SQIVND (reference sequence). The CDR3 covers 15 residues. V trimming: 9 bases; J trimming: 7 bases; junction bases outside the gene matches: 13. Repertoires were generated with immunoSEQ multiplex PCR, while TCRdb's copy carries only in-frame clones and drops some. The top ten hold under 8.5% of the sample, which has under 200,000 clones, roughly 81% seen once. The specimen sequenced was peripheral blood. The chain is built from TRBV19 and TRBJ1-5, with 9 positions matching TRBD1. This sequence originates from a man between 40 and 49 years old who had recovered from COVID-19. The CDR3 reads CASPPGTGFIQPQHF. CDR3 sequence (DNA): TGTGCCAGCCCCCCCGGGACAGGGTTCATCCAGCCCCAGCATTTT. The variable domain in full, with the rest retrieved from reference TRBV19 and TRBJ1-5, is DGGITQSPKYLFRKEGQNVTLSCEQNLNHDAMYWYRQDPGQGLRLIYYSQIVNDFQKGDIAEGYSVSREKKESFPLTVTSAQKNPTAFYLCASPPGTGFIQPQHFGDGTRLSIL.